These 3 T cell receptor beta chains were sequenced from one sample in a study of Ad26.COV2.S vaccination and SARS-CoV-2 variants. The treatment: around 19 received Ad26.COV2.S at low or high dose, single or two shots; roughly five received placebo; per-sample allocation not given. Sampling occurred on day 63 after the first vaccine or placebo injection. Clones were read by immunoSEQ multiplex PCR, and TCRdb kept only the in-frame ones, dropping some. This sample carries 200,000 to 250,000 clones, around nine tenths of them seen once, and the ten largest clones take approximately 12%. This specimen consisted of peripheral blood, obtained in a trial of Ad26.COV2.S vaccine versus placebo. These receptors were collected from a person aged 18 to 59 who received the Ad26.COV2.S COVID-19 vaccine or a placebo.

The chain combines TRBV7-3 with TRBJ2-2, with TRBD2 identical over 7 bases. V shed 5 bases and J 1 base; nucleotides not matched to a gene: 10. Germline values: CDR1 SGHTA, CDR2 FQGTGA. The CDR3 consists of 17 residues. The CDR3 bases are TGTGCCAGCAGCCCCCAACCCACTAGCGAGAACACCGGGGAGCTGTTTTTT. It specifies CASSPQPTSENTGELFF.

V gene TRBV7-9 combines with J gene TRBJ2-1, with TRBD2 identical over 7 bases. J was trimmed by 11 bases and V by 5 bases; bases with no gene match: 3. From germline, CDR1 is SEHNR and CDR2 FQNEAQ (reference sequence). The CDR3 loop spans 11 amino acids. The CDR3 loop reads CASSPGTKQFF. CDR3 DNA sequence: TGTGCCAGCAGCCCCGGGACTAAGCAGTTCTTC.

About this clone itself: At one end the junction does not follow the germline gene, possibly because of a read error. This rearrangement joins TRBV7-7 to TRBJ2-1; 9 bases match TRBD2. The germline V gene encodes CDR1 SSHAT and CDR2 FNYEAQ (reference sequence). The length of the CDR3 is 15 residues. CDR3 sequence reads: CASSIDGTSSNEQFF. The CDR3, as DNA: TGTGCTAGCAGCATCGATGGGACTAGCAGCAATGAGCAGTTCTTC.